This entry lists 12 T cell receptor beta chains sequenced from one sample in a study of cytomegalovirus exposure and HLA in healthy donors. Primers: 60 Vbeta forward and 13 Jbeta reverse. The data were produced by immunoSEQ multiplex PCR, yet TCRdb's version contains in-frame clones alone and is incomplete. This table holds around 30,000 clones, about 65% found once. Sequenced input: PBMCs. The source is a man between 45 and 60 years old in good health and CMV-seropositive.

CDR3 in DNA: TGTGCCTGGAGTGTTAGGACTAGCGGGAGATCCTACAATGAGCAGTTCTTC. This translates into CAWSVRTSGRSYNEQFF. J is TRBJ2-1 and V is TRBV30; TRBD2 matches at 13 bases. Losses at the gene ends were 0 bases for V and 1 base for J; bases not matched to a gene: 3. The length of the CDR3 is 17 residues. Per the germline V gene, CDR1 is GTSNPN and CDR2 is SVGIG (reference sequence).

This clone was counted only a few times. The chain has TRBV7-9 and TRBJ1-4, with D possibly being TRBD1 (6 bases). Germline V gene data show CDR1 as SEHNR and CDR2 as FQNEAQ (reference sequence). V was shortened by 5 bases and J by 2 bases, with 9 bases between the two germline ends. The CDR3 totals 14 residues. This CDR3 is CASSRTATNEKLFF. The CDR3, as DNA: TGTGCCAGCAGCCGGACAGCGACTAATGAAAAACTGTTTTTT.

By frequency in the sample, this clone is medium-sized. The rearrangement links TRBV28 to TRBJ1-5, with a tentative D call TRBD1 (6 bases). Trimming pared 0 bases from V and 7 bases from J, leaving 16 bases between. This CDR3 spans 16 amino acids. Germline V lookup: CDR1 MDHEN, CDR2 SYDVKM. CDR3 nucleotides: TGTGCCAGCAGTTTATGGGTCCCAGGGGATGGACAGCCCCAGCATTTT. It encodes CASSLWVPGDGQPQHF. Drawing the rest from reference TRBV28 and TRBJ1-5, the complete variable domain is DVKVTQSSRYLVKRTGEKVFLECVQDMDHENMFWYRQDPGLGLRLIYFSYDVKMKEKGDIPEGYSVSREKKERFSLILESASTNQTSMYLCASSLWVPGDGQPQHFGDGTRLSIL.

This clone turned up a few times. The CDR3 DNA is TGCGCCAGCAGGAAATCAGGGGGAATCACAGATACGCAGTATTTT. Its protein product is CASRKSGGITDTQYF. The chain combines TRBV5-1 with TRBJ2-3; 7 nucleotides line up with TRBD1. Germline lookup yields CDR1 SGHRS and CDR2 YFSETQ. The CDR3 is made up of 15 amino acids. The trim removed 5 bases at V and 2 bases at J, leaving 8 bases unmatched.

This chain links TRBV5-8 with TRBJ2-1; D call uncertain. The CDR3 is 16 amino acids. Germline-derived CDR1 and CDR2 are SGHTS and YDEGEE. Trimming took 4 bases from V and 5 from J, leaving 19 bases between them. The CDR3 loop reads CASSVRSPIRDNEQFF. DNA for the CDR3: TGTGCCAGCAGCGTGAGGAGTCCCATCCGCGACAATGAGCAGTTCTTC.

The chain uses TRBV5-1 and TRBJ1-6, with 11 positions matching TRBD1. Trimming removed 4 bases from V and 10 bases from J; junction bases left unmatched: 7. Germline V gene data show CDR1 as SGHRS and CDR2 as YFSETQ. The CDR3 runs to 15 residues. The CDR3 here is CASSVGQGANSPLHF. The DNA of the CDR3 is TGCGCCAGCAGCGTCGGACAGGGGGCCAACTCACCCCTCCACTTT.

This clone has more than one count but fewer than ten. The rearrangement joins TRBV29-1 to TRBJ2-3, with D maybe TRBD1 (5 bases). Trimming shortened V by 3 bases and J by 2 bases, and 12 bases separated the two germline ends. Germline V gene lookup returns CDR1 SQVTM and CDR2 ANQGSEA. CDR3 length: 14 residues. CDR3 nucleotides: TGCAGCGTTGAGGCTCAGGGCAACACAGATACGCAGTATTTT. This sequence encodes CSVEAQGNTDTQYF.

This clone was found once. This chain links TRBV9 with TRBJ2-7, with a tentative D call TRBD1 (6 bases). Germline V lookup: CDR1 SGDLS, CDR2 YYNGEE. The CDR3 is 14 residues long. V lost 0 bases and J lost 6, with 13 bases in between. Written as DNA, the CDR3 is TGTGCCAGCAGCGTAGGGACAGTAAGAGGCGAGCAGTACTTC. Its translation: CASSVGTVRGEQYF.

The chain carries TRBV5-1 and TRBJ2-5; tentatively, D is TRBD2 (6 bases). Germline V gene lookup returns CDR1 SGHRS and CDR2 YFSETQ. V was pared by 4 bases and J by 5 bases, with 21 bases between. The length of the CDR3 is 16 residues. The CDR3: CASSPEGAFEGETQYF. In nucleotides, the CDR3 is TGCGCCAGCAGCCCGGAGGGAGCCTTCGAGGGGGAGACCCAGTACTTC.

The chain employs TRBV4-3 and TRBJ2-3, with a weak D call TRBD2 (5 bases). The V gene's germline CDR1 is LGHNA and CDR2 YSLEER. Between the trimmed V and J ends, which lost 0 bases and 7 bases, there was a span of 26 bases. This CDR3 spans 19 amino acids. CDR3 sequence reads: CASSQDPGGFYQSGNTQYF. In DNA, the CDR3 is TGCGCCAGCAGCCAAGATCCGGGTGGGTTTTATCAGTCGGGGAATACGCAGTATTTT.

The chain is built from TRBV19 and TRBJ2-5; no clear D gene. V gave up 3 bases and J gave up 4 bases, with 9 bases separating them. Germline V gives CDR1 LNHDA, CDR2 SQIVND (reference sequence). This CDR3 comprises 13 residues. The CDR3 nucleotides are TGTGCCAGTAGTATCTCAGGCCCAGAGACCCAGTACTTC. As protein: CASSISGPETQYF.

This chain uses TRBV5-1 with TRBJ1-5; D call uncertain. V lost 4 bases and J lost 3, with 11 bases in between. The CDR3 covers 14 residues. Germline assignment: CDR1 SGHRS and CDR2 YFSETQ. The CDR3 sequence is CASSLDGNNQPQHF. CDR3 bases: TGCGCCAGCAGCCTGGACGGGAACAATCAGCCCCAGCATTTT.